This T cell receptor beta chain is drawn from a study of blood T cells in healthy people across ages. About the study: Through template switching, about one barcoded beta molecule was captured per two T cells, as measured in model experiments. General observations from the study: In long-lived donors, naive CD4+ cell counts and diversity exceeded those of aged donors.

A minimum of 5.5 micrograms of total RNA was extracted per sample. Of note for this clonotype: What it binds is unknown.

Sample-barcoded 5' priming and a J-beta primer mix drove a second PCR of about 6 to 11 cycles. TCRdb redid the calling of the 5' RACE reads with MiXCR, one entry per CDR3 protein. The sample includes approximately 830,000 distinct CDR3 sequences, around 68% seen only once; the top ten take roughly 26%. The germline CDR1 and CDR2 sequences are SGHTA and FQGNSA. The length of the CDR3 is 17 residues. Losses at the gene ends were 6 bases for V and 1 base for J; bases not matched to a gene: 7. The rearrangement links TRBV7-2 to TRBJ2-3; TRBD2 agrees at 13 bases. What was sequenced was blood. This TCR was recovered from a man aged 25 to 40 in good health. The CDR3, as DNA: TGTGCCAGCAGTTTTTGGACTAGCGGGGGCGGCACAGATACGCAGTATTTT. Amino acids: CASSFWTSGGGTDTQYF.